The 14 T cell receptor beta chains below were found in one sample sequenced in a study of blood T cells in healthy people across ages. Primers used in a second PCR of roughly 6 to 11 cycles were a sample-barcoded 5' primer and a J-beta primer mix. TCRdb processed the 5' RACE reads anew with MiXCR; each CDR3 protein has one entry. The table shows 780,000 or so distinct CDR3 sequences, with roughly 50% occurring only once. The material sequenced was blood. These TCRs come from a man older than 75 in good health.

The genes are TRBV3-1 and TRBJ2-7, with 7 bases that match TRBD2. CDR3 length: 14 amino acids. The trim removed 7 bases at V and 0 bases at J, leaving 6 bases unmatched. From germline, CDR1 is LGHDT and CDR2 YNNKEL (reference sequence). CDR3 nucleotides: TGTGCCAGCACCCACCGGGGGGACTCCTACGAGCAGTACTTC. Translation gives CASTHRGDSYEQYF.

The chain uses TRBV5-6 and TRBJ2-5; D tentatively reads TRBD1 or TRBD2 (7 bases each). The CDR3 covers 15 residues. V gave up 3 bases and J gave up 1 base, with 13 bases separating them. Germline V lookup: CDR1 SGHDT, CDR2 YYEEEE. The CDR3 DNA reads TGTGCCAGCAGCTCGGCGGGGGACAGCCAAGAGACCCAGTACTTC. Encoded protein: CASSSAGDSQETQYF.

This clonotype has only a few counts. This chain uses TRBV10-3 with TRBJ2-3, with 10 positions matching TRBD2. Germline trimming cut 2 bases from V and 3 bases from J; bases unmatched to any gene: 11. There are 18 residues in the CDR3. Germline V CDR1 and CDR2: ENHRY, SYGVKD. The CDR3 region has the DNA TGTGCCATCAGTGAGAATGAAAGCGGGAGGGCAAGAACAGATACGCAGTATTTT. Protein sequence: CAISENESGRARTDTQYF.

This clonotype has just a few counts. The CDR3: CASSPDRPIYEQYF. Here the CDR3 DNA reads TGCGCCAGCAGCCCGGACAGACCCATCTACGAGCAGTACTTC. The chain carries TRBV5-1 and TRBJ2-7, with TRBD1 as a possible D gene (6 bases). The CDR3 spans 14 residues. Trimming removed 4 bases from V and 3 bases from J, with 14 bases in between. Per the germline V gene, CDR1 is SGHRS and CDR2 is YFSETQ.

Worth noting for this clonotype: Just one base apart from a much larger clone, this may be a read error. The chain is built from TRBV7-8 and TRBJ2-3; TRBD1 is a possible D gene (5 bases). Germline CDR1 is SGHVS and CDR2 is FQNEAQ. The CDR3 length is 11 residues. CDR3 loop: CASSRTGTQYF. The CDR3 DNA follows: TGTGCCAGCAGCCGCACAGGTACGCAGTATTTT.

Comment on this clonotype: One end of the junction is discordant with germline, which a read error may explain. V gene TRBV20-1 combines with J gene TRBJ2-5, with TRBD2 as a possible D gene (6 bases). CDR3 length: 14 amino acids. Germline V CDR1 and CDR2: DFQATT, SNEGSKA (reference sequence). CDR3 sequence (DNA): TGCAGTGCTGGAGATTGGGGACTCCAAGAGACCCAGTACTTC. Protein: CSAGDWGLQETQYF.

This chain connects TRBV12-3 or TRBV12-4 to TRBJ2-4, with D tentatively TRBD2 (5 bases). The DNA matches TRBJ2-5 better at its end, which makes the J call doubtful. This CDR3 contains 14 residues. The CDR3: CASSPRLGSQTQYF. CDR3 nucleotides: TGTGCCAGCAGTCCCCGGCTGGGGAGCCAGACCCAGTACTTC.

J is TRBJ2-1 and V is TRBV7-2, with TRBD2 matching over 9 bases. The J call is doubtful: the DNA matches TRBJ2-7 better. The CDR3 is 14 amino acids. Germline V gene data show CDR1 as SGHTA and CDR2 as FQGNSA. The CDR3 region has the DNA TGTGCCAGCAGCTTGGGACTAGCCCCCAATGAGCAGTACTTC. Protein sequence: CASSLGLAPNEQYF.

The sample holds many counts of this clonotype. The chain is built from TRBV20-1 and TRBJ2-3; D gene unclear. This CDR3 comprises 13 residues. V shed 4 bases and J shed 2 bases, with 10 bases lying between them. Per the germline V gene, CDR1 is DFQATT and CDR2 is SNEGSKA (reference sequence). CDR3 protein: CSATGDYTDTQYF. DNA of the CDR3: TGCAGTGCTACTGGGGATTACACAGATACGCAGTATTTT.

This chain connects TRBV6-1 to TRBJ2-4, with 10 bases aligning to TRBD1. The J call is doubtful: the DNA matches TRBJ2-7 better. Germline V gives CDR1 MNHNS, CDR2 SASEGT. This CDR3 is built from 15 residues. This chain's CDR3 is CASSGTGGGSYEQYF. The CDR3 region has the DNA TGTGCCAGCAGTGGGACAGGGGGGGGATCCTACGAGCAGTACTTC.

J is TRBJ2-1 and V is TRBV20-1; D perhaps matches TRBD1 (5 bases). Germline lookup yields CDR1 DFQATT and CDR2 SNEGSKA (reference sequence). The CDR3 length is 14 residues. V lost 6 bases and J lost 5, with 17 bases in between. The CDR3 loop is CSALVSLQDNEQFF. Here the CDR3 DNA reads TGCAGTGCGCTGGTGAGCCTACAGGACAATGAGCAGTTCTTC.

The rearrangement uses TRBV18 and TRBJ2-1; 7 bases agree with TRBD2. There are 16 residues in the CDR3. V lost 6 bases to trimming and J lost 7 bases; unmatched junction nucleotides: 15. Looked up from germline, CDR1 is KGHSH and CDR2 is LQKENI. This CDR3 is CASSLNRVDGRNEQFF. CDR3 DNA: TGTGCCAGCTCTCTAAATCGGGTCGACGGGAGGAATGAGCAGTTCTTC. Together with reference TRBV18 and TRBJ2-1, the CDR3 gives the full variable domain: NAGVMQNPRHLVRRRGQEARLRCSPMKGHSHVYWYRQLPEEGLKFMVYLQKENIIDESGMPKERFSAEFPKEGPSILRIQQVVRGDSAAYFCASSLNRVDGRNEQFFGPGTRLTVL.

V is TRBV7-9 and J is TRBJ2-3; 9 nucleotides match TRBD2. CDR1 is SEHNR, CDR2 FQNEAQ, per germline (reference sequence). This CDR3 spans 15 amino acids. The V gene end was trimmed by 4 bases and the J gene end by 14 bases; junction bases not matched to a gene: 16. The CDR3 DNA sequence: TGTGCCAGCAGCTCACATAGCGGGGGTGACAGATACGCGTATTTT. As protein: CASSSHSGGDRYAYF.

The V gene is TRBV12-3 or TRBV12-4, the J gene TRBJ2-1; 13 bases align to TRBD2. The J segment lost 4 bases and the V segment lost 3 bases, leaving 3 bases of the junction unmatched. The CDR3 covers 16 residues. The CDR3 sequence is CASSLGLAGMYNEQFF. For the CDR3, the DNA is TGTGCCAGCAGTTTGGGACTAGCGGGAATGTACAATGAGCAGTTCTTC.